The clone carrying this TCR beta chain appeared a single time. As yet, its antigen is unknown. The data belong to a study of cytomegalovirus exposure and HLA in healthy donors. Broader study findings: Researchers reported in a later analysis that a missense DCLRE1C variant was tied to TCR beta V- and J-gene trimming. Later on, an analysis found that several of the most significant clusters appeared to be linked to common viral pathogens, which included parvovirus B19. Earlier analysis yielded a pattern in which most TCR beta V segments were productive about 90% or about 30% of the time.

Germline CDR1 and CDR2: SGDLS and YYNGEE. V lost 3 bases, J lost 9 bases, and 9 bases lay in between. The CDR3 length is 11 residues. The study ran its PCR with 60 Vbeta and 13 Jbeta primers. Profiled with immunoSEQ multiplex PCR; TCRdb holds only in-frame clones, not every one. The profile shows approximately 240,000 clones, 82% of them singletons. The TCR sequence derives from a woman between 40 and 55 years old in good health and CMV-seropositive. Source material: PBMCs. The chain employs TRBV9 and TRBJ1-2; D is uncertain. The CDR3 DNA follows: TGTGCCAGCAGCGCGGGGAAAAGCTACACCTTC. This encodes CASSAGKSYTF.